The clone carrying this T cell receptor beta chain was detected only once. The antigen remains unidentified. These data are taken from a study of CD8 T cells in Susac syndrome. Study-level points and caveats: The study recognized that its TCR sequencing and HLA analysis covered a relatively small number of individuals.

Matched for age and sex, the controls were healthy donors. Random hexamers served to reverse transcribe roughly 0.45 to 1 ug RNA. An immunoSEQ multiplex PCR generated amplified TCR beta CDR3 products spanning 54 Vbeta and 13 Jbeta. In TCRdb, the immunoSEQ multiplex PCR reads were re-called with MiXCR into one record per CDR3 protein. Here the sample spans 15,000 to 20,000 distinct CDR3 sequences, roughly 95% being singletons. This CDR3 region has 13 residues. Trimming took off 4 bases at V and 7 bases at J, with 11 bases between the two ends. Germline V gene sequence: CDR1 SGHKS, CDR2 YYEKEE (reference sequence).

Sequencing was carried out using CD8+ T cells from PBMCs. The TCR was taken from a human donor in good health. V and J are TRBV5-5 and TRBJ2-2, with D possibly being TRBD2 (5 bases). Written as DNA, the CDR3 is TGTGCCAGCAGCACGACGGGGTTCGGGGAGCTGTTTTTT. Its protein product is CASSTTGFGELFF.